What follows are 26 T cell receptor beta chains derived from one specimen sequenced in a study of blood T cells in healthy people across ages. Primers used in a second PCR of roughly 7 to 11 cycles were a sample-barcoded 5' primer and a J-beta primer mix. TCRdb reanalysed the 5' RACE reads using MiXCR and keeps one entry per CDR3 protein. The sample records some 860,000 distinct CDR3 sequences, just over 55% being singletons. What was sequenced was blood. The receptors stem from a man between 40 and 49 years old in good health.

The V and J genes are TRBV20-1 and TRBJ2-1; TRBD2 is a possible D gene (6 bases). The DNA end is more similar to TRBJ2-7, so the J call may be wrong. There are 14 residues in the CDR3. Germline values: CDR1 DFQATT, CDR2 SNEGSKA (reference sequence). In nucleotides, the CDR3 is TGCAGTGCTAGAGCCTACACAGGAGGGTACGAGCAGTACTTC. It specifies CSARAYTGGYEQYF.

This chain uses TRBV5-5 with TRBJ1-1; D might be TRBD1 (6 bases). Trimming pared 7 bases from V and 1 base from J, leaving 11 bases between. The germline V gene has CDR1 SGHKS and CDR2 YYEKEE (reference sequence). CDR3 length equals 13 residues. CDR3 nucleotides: TGTGCCAGCGGACAGACAGGGAACACTGAAGCTTTCTTT. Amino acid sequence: CASGQTGNTEAFF.

Written as DNA, the CDR3 is TGTGCCACCAGTGACCCGGACAGCAGAGCTAGCAGGGGTACGCAGTATTTT. Translating it yields CATSDPDSRASRGTQYF. This chain connects TRBV24-1 to TRBJ2-3; weak D call: TRBD1 (6 bases). Germline V lookup: CDR1 KGHDR, CDR2 SFDVKD. With 4 bases removed from V and 8 bases from J, the gap between germline ends came to 24 bases. This CDR3 is built from 17 residues.

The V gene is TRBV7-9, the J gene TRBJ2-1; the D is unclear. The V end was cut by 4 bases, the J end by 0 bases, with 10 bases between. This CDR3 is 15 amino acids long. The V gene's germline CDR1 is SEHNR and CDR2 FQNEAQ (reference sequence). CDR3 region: CASSSVLSSYNEQFF. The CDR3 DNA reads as TGTGCCAGCAGCTCCGTTCTCAGCTCCTACAATGAGCAGTTCTTC.

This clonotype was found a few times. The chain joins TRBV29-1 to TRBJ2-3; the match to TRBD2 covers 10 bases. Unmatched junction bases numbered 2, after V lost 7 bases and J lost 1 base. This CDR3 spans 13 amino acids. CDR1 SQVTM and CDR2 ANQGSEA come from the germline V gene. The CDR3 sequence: CSGTSGRTDTQYF. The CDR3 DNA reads TGCAGCGGGACTAGCGGTCGCACAGATACGCAGTATTTT.

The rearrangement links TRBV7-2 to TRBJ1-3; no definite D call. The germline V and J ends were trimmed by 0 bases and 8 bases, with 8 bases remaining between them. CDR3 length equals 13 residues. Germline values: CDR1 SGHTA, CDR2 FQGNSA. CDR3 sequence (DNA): TGTGCCAGCAGCTTAGCCCCTCGGGACACCATATATTTT. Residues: CASSLAPRDTIYF. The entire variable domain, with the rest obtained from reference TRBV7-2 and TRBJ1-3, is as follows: GAGVSQSPSNKVTEKGKDVELRCDPISGHTALYWYRQSLGQGLEFLIYFQGNSAPDKSGLPSDRFSAERTGGSVSTLTIQRTQQEDSAVYLCASSLAPRDTIYFGEGSWLTVV.

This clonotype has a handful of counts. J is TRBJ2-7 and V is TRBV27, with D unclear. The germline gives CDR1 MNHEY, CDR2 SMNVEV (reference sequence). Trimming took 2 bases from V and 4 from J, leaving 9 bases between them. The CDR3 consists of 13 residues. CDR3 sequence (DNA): TGTGCCAGCAGTTTACTTATGGGGTACGAGCAGTACTTC. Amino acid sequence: CASSLLMGYEQYF.

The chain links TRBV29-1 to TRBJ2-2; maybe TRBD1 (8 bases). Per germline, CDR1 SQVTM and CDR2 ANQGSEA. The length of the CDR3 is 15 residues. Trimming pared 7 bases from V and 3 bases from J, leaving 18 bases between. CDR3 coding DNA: TGCAGCGCCCGAAGCGGGACAGGAGACACCGGGGAGCTGTTTTTT. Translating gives CSARSGTGDTGELFF.

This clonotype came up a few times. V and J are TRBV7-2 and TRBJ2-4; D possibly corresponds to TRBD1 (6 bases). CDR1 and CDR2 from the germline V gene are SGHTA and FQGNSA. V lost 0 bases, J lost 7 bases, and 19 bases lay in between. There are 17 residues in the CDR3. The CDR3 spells CASSLASGDGISNIQYF. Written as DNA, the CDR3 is TGTGCCAGCAGCTTAGCTTCAGGGGACGGGATTTCCAACATTCAGTACTTC.

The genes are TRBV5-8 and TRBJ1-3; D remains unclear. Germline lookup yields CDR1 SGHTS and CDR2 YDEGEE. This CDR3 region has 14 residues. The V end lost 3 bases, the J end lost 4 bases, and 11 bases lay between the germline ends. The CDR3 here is CASSSRSWGNTIYF. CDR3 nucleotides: TGTGCCAGCAGCTCGCGGTCGTGGGGAAACACCATATATTTT.

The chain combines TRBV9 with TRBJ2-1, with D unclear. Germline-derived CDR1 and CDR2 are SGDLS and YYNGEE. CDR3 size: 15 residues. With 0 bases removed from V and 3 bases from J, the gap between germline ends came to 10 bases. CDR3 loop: CASSVAALSYNEQFF. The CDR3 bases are TGTGCCAGCAGCGTAGCGGCGCTGAGCTACAATGAGCAGTTCTTC.

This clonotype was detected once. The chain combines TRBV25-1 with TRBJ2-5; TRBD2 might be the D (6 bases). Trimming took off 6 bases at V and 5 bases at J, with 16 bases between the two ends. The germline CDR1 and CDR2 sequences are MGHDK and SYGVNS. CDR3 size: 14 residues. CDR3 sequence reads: CASRGPCGGETQYF. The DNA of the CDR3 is TGTGCCAGCAGGGGCCCTTGTGGGGGGGAGACCCAGTACTTC.

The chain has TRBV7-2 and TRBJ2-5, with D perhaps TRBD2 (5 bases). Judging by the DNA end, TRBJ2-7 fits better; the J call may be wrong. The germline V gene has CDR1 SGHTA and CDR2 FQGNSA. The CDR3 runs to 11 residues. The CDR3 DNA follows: TGTGCCAGCAGCCTCGGGATCGAGCAGTACTTC. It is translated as CASSLGIEQYF.

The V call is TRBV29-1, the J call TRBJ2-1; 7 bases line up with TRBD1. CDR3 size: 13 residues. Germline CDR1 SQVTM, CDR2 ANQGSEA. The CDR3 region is CTIDRADYNEQFF. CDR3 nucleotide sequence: TGCACCATCGACAGGGCCGACTACAATGAGCAGTTCTTC.

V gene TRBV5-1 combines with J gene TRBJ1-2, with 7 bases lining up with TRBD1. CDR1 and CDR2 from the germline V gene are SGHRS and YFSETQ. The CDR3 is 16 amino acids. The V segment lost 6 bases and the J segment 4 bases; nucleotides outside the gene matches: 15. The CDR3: CASTLRGHRGPYGYTF. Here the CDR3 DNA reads TGCGCCAGCACCCTACGTGGGCACAGGGGACCCTATGGCTACACCTTC.

The CDR3 DNA reads as TGTGCCACCAGCAGAGGGATTTTAGGGGATACGCAGTATTTT. Its protein is CATSRGILGDTQYF. This chain joins TRBV15 and TRBJ2-3; D uncertain. In germline, CDR1 is LNHNV, CDR2 YYDKDF (reference sequence). Deletions cut 1 base from V and 6 bases from J, with 11 bases between. CDR3 length equals 14 residues.

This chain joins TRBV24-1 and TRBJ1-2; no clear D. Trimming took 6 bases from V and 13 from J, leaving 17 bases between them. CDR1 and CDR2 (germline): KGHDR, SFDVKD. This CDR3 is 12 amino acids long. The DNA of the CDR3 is TGTGCCACCAGTTCCAGCAGCCGCTTCTTCACCTTC. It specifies CATSSSSRFFTF.

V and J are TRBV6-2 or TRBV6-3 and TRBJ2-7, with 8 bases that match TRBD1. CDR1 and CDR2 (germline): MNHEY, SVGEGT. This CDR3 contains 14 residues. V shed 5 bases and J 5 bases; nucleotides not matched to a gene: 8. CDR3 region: CASSHQRQGNEQYF. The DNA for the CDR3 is TGTGCCAGCAGTCATCAAAGACAGGGGAACGAGCAGTACTTC.

CDR3 nucleotide sequence: TGCAGTGCTAGAGATTACTTCGGGGGGGCAGGCAATGAGCAGTTCTTC. Protein product: CSARDYFGGAGNEQFF. The rearrangement uses TRBV20-1 and TRBJ2-1; 8 bases fit TRBD2. The CDR3 has 16 residues. J was trimmed by 6 bases and V by 0 bases; bases with no gene match: 10. Germline lookup yields CDR1 DFQATT and CDR2 SNEGSKA (reference sequence).

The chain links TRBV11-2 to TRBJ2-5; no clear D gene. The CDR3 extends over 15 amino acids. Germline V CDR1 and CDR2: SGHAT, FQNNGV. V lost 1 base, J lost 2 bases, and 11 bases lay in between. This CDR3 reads CASSLVATVQETQYF. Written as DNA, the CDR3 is TGTGCCAGCAGCTTAGTGGCTACCGTACAAGAGACCCAGTACTTC.

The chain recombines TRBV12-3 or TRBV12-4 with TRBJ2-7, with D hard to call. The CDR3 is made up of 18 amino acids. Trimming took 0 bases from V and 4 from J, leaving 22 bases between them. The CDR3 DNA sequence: TGTGCCAGCAGTTTAGCCGGGTTACGGGCTTTTACCTTTTACGAGCAGTACTTC. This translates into CASSLAGLRAFTFYEQYF.

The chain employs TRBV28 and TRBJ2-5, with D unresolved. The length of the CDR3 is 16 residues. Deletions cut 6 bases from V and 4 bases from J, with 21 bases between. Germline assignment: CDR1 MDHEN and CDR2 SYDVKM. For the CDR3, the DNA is TGTGCCAGCAGGTCACAAATAGCCGGATGGGGAGAGACCCAGTACTTC. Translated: CASRSQIAGWGETQYF.

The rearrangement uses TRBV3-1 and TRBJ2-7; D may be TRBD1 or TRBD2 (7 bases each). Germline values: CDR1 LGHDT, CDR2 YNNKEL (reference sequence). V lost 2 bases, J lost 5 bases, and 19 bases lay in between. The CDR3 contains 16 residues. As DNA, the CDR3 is TGTGCCAGCAGCCAAAACCCGACAGGGCTAGCGGACGAGCAGTACTTC. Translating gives CASSQNPTGLADEQYF.

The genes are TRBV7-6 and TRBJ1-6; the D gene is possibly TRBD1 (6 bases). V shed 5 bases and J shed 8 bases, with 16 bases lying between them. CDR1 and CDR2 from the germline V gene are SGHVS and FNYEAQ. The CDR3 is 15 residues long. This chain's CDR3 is CASSTRDKGDSPLHF. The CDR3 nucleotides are TGTGCCAGCAGCACAAGGGACAAAGGCGATTCACCCCTCCACTTT.

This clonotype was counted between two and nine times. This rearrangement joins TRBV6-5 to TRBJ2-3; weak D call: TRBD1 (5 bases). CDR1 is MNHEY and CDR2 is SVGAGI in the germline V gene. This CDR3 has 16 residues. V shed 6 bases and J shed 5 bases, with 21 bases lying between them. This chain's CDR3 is CASRWAAGRLGDTQYF. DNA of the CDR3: TGTGCCAGCAGATGGGCGGCAGGGCGGTTAGGAGATACGCAGTATTTT.

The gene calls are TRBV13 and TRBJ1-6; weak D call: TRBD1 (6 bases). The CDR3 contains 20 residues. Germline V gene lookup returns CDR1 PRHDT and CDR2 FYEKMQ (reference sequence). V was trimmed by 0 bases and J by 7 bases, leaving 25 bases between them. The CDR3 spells CASSLGRGQGRISRNSPLHF. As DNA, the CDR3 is TGTGCCAGCAGCTTAGGCCGGGGGCAGGGCCGAATATCCCGCAATTCACCCCTCCACTTT.